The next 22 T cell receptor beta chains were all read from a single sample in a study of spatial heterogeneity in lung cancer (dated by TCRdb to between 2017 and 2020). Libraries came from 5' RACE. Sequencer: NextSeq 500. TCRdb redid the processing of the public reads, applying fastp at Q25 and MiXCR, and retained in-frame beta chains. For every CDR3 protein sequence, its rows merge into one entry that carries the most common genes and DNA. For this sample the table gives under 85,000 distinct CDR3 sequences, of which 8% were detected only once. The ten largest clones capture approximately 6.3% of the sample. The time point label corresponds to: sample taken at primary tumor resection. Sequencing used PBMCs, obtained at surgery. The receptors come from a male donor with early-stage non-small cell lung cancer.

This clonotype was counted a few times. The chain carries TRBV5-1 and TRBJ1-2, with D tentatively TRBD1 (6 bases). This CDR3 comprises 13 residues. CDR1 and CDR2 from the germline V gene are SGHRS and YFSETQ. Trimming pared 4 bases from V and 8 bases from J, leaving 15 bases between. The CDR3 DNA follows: TGCGCCAGCAGCCCGACAGGACGGGTAGGCTACACCTTC. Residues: CASSPTGRVGYTF.

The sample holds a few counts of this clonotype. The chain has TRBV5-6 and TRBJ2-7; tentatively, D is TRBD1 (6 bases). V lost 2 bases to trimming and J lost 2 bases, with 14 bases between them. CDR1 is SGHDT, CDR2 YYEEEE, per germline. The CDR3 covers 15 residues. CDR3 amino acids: CASSFRAGETYEQYF. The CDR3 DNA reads TGTGCCAGCAGCTTCCGGGCAGGGGAGACCTACGAGCAGTACTTC.

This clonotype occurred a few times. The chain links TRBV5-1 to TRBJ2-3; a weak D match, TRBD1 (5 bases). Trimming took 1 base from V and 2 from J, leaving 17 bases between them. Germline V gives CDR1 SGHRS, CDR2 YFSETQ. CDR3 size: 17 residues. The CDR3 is CASSLRPQGFPTDTQYF. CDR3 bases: TGCGCCAGCAGCTTGAGGCCCCAGGGTTTCCCCACAGATACGCAGTATTTT. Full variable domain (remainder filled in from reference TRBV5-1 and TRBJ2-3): KAGVTQTPRYLIKTRGQQVTLSCSPISGHRSVSWYQQTPGQGLQFLFEYFSETQRNKGNFPGRFSGRQFSNSRSEMNVSTLELGDSALYLCASSLRPQGFPTDTQYFGPGTRLTVL.

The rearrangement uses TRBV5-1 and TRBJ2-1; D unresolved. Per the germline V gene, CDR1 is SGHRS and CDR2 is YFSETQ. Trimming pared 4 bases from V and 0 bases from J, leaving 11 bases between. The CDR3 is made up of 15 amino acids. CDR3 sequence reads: CASSHVTNSYNEQFF. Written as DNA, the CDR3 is TGCGCCAGCAGCCATGTTACGAACTCCTACAATGAGCAGTTCTTC. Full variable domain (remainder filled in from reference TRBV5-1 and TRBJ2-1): KAGVTQTPRYLIKTRGQQVTLSCSPISGHRSVSWYQQTPGQGLQFLFEYFSETQRNKGNFPGRFSGRQFSNSRSEMNVSTLELGDSALYLCASSHVTNSYNEQFFGPGTRLTVL.

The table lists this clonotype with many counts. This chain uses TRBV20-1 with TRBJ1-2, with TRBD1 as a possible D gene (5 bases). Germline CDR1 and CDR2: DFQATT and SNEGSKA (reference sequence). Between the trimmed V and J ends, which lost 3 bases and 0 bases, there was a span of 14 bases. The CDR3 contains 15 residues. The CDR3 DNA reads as TGCAGTGCTAGTTCAGGGCCGCGAGCTAACTATGGCTACACCTTC. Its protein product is CSASSGPRANYGYTF.

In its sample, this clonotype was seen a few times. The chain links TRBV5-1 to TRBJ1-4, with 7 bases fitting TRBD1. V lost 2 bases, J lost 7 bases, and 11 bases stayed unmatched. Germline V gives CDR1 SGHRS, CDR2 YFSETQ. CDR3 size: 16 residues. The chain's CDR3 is CASSFSGTGEGEKLFF. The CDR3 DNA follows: TGCGCCAGCAGCTTTTCCGGAACAGGGGAAGGTGAAAAACTGTTTTTT. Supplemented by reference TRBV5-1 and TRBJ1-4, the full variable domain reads KAGVTQTPRYLIKTRGQQVTLSCSPISGHRSVSWYQQTPGQGLQFLFEYFSETQRNKGNFPGRFSGRQFSNSRSEMNVSTLELGDSALYLCASSFSGTGEGEKLFFGSGTQLSVL.

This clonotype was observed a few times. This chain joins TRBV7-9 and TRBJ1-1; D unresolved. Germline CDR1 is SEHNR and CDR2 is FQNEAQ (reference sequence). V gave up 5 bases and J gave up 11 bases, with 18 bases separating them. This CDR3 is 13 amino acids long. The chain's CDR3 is CASSDGSPGWAFF. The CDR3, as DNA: TGTGCCAGCAGCGACGGATCCCCTGGATGGGCTTTCTTT. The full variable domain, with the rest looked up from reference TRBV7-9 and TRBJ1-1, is DTGVSQNPRHKITKRGQNVTFRCDPISEHNRLYWYRQTLGQGPEFLTYFQNEAQLEKSRLLSDRFSAERPKGSFSTLEIQRTEQGDSAMYLCASSDGSPGWAFFGQGTRLTVV.

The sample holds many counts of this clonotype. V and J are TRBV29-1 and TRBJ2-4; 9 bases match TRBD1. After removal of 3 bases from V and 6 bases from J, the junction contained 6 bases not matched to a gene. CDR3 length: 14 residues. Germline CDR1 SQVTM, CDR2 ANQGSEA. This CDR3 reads CSVDLQGAPNIQYF. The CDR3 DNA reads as TGCAGCGTTGACCTACAGGGGGCCCCAAACATTCAGTACTTC. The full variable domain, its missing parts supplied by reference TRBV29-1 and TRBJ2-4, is SAVISQKPSRDICQRGTSLTIQCQVDSQVTMMFWYRQQPGQSLTLIATANQGSEATYESGFVIDKFPISRPNLTFSTLTVSNMSPEDSSIYLCSVDLQGAPNIQYFGAGTRLSVL.

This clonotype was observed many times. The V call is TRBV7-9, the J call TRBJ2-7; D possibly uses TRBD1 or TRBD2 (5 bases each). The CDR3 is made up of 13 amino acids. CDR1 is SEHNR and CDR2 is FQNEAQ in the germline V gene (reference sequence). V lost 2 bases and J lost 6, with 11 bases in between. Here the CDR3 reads CASSLSWGTEQYF. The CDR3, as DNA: TGTGCCAGCAGCTTATCGTGGGGGACCGAGCAGTACTTC.

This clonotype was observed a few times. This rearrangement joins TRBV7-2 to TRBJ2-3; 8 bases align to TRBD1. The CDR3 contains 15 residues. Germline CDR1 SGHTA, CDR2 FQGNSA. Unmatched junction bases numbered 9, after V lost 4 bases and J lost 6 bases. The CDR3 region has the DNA TGTGCCAGCAGCTCCATAGCGACAGGGGCCGATACGCAGTATTTT. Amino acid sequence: CASSSIATGADTQYF.

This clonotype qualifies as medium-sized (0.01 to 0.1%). The chain's CDR3 is CSASPSAASSYNEQFF. DNA of the CDR3: TGCAGTGCTAGCCCTTCAGCGGCGAGCTCCTACAATGAGCAGTTCTTC. The rearrangement links TRBV20-1 to TRBJ2-1; a weak D match, TRBD2 (5 bases). The ends were cut back, 3 bases at V and 0 bases at J, with 15 bases in the middle. This CDR3 has 16 residues. Germline V CDR1 and CDR2: DFQATT, SNEGSKA (reference sequence).

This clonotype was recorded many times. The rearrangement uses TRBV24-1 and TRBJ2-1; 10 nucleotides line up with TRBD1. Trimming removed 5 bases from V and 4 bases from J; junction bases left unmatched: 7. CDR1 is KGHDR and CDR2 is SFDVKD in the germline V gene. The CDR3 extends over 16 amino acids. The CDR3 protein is CATSAGVGQGYNEQFF. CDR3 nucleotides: TGTGCCACCAGTGCCGGAGTGGGACAGGGGTACAATGAGCAGTTCTTC.

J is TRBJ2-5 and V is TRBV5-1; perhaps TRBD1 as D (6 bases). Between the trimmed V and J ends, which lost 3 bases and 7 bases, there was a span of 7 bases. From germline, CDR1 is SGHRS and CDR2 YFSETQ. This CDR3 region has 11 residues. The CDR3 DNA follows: TGCGCCAGCAGCTCGACAGGGACCCAGTACTTC. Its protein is CASSSTGTQYF.

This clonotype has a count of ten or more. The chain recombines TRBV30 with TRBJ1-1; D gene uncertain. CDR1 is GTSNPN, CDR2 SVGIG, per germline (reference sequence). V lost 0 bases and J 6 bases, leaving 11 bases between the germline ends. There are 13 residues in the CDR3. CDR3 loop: CAWSVLEGSEAFF. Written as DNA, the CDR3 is TGTGCCTGGAGTGTACTCGAGGGATCTGAAGCTTTCTTT.

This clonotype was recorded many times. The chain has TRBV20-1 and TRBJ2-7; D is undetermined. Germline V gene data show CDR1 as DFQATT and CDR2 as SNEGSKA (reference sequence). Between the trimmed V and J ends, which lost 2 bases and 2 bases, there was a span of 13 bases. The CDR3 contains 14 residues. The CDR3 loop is CSARSLQGAYEQYF. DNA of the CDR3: TGCAGTGCTAGATCCCTACAAGGAGCCTACGAGCAGTACTTC.

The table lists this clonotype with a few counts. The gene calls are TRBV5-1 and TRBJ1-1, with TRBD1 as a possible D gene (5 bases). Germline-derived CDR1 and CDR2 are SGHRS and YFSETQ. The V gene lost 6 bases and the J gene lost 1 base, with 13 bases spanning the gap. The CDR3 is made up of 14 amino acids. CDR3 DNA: TGCGCCAGCACCCCCCGGCAGGGGAACACTGAAGCTTTCTTT. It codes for CASTPRQGNTEAFF.

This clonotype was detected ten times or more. This CDR3 reads CASSVLSGGTEAFF. The CDR3 region has the DNA TGTGCCAGCAGCGTACTGTCAGGGGGCACTGAAGCTTTCTTT. The rearrangement uses TRBV5-8 and TRBJ1-1; TRBD1 matches 7 bases. J lost 4 bases, V lost 4 bases, and 7 bases had no gene match. Germline V gene data show CDR1 as SGHTS and CDR2 as YDEGEE. The CDR3 spans 14 residues. The full variable domain, its missing parts supplied by reference TRBV5-8 and TRBJ1-1, is EAGVTQSPTHLIKTRGQQATLRCSPISGHTSVYWYQQALGLGLQFLLWYDEGEERNRGNFPPRFSGRQFPNYSSELNVNALELEDSALYLCASSVLSGGTEAFFGQGTRLTVV.

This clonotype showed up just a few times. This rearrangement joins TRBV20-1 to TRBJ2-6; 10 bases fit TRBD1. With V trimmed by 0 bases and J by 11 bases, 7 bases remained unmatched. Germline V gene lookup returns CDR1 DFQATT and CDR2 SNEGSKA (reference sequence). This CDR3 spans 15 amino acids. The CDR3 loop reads CSARDRDRGPDVLTF. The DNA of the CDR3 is TGCAGTGCTAGAGATCGGGACAGGGGTCCTGACGTCCTGACTTTC.

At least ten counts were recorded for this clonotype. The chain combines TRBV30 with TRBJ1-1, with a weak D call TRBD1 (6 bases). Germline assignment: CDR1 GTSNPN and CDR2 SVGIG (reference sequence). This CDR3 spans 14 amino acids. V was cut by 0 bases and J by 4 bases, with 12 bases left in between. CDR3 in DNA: TGTGCCTGGAGTGTAGGGGGGCGCGGCACTGAAGCTTTCTTT. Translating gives CAWSVGGRGTEAFF.

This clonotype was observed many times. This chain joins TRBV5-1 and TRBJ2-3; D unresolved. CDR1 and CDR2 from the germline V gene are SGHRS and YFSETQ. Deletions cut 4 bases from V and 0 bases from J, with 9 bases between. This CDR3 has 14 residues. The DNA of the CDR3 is TGCGCCAGCAGCGCACCAGAAAGCACAGATACGCAGTATTTT. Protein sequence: CASSAPESTDTQYF. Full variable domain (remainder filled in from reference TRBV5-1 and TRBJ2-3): KAGVTQTPRYLIKTRGQQVTLSCSPISGHRSVSWYQQTPGQGLQFLFEYFSETQRNKGNFPGRFSGRQFSNSRSEMNVSTLELGDSALYLCASSAPESTDTQYFGPGTRLTVL.

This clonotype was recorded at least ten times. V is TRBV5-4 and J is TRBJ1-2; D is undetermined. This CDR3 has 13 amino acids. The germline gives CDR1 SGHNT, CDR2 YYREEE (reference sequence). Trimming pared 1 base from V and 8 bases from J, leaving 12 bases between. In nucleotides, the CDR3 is TGTGCCAGCAGCTTGTTTGGTACAGACGGCTACACCTTC. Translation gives CASSLFGTDGYTF.

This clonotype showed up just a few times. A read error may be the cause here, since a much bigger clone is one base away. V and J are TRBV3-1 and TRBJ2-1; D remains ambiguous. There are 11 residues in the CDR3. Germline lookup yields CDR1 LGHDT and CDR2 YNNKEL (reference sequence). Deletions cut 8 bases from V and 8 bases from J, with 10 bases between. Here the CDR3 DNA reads TGTGCCAGCGGGTCCGACTATGAGCAGTTCTTC. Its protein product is CASGSDYEQFF.